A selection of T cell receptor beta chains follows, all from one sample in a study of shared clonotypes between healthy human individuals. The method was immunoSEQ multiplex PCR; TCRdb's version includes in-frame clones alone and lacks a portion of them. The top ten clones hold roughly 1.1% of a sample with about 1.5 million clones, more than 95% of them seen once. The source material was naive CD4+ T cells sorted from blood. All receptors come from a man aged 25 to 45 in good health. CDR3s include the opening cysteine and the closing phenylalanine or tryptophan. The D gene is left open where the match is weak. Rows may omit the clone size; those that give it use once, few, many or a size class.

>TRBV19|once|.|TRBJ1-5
TGTGCCAGTAGTATTCTTGACAGAGGCCGCAATCAGCCCCAGCATTTT
CASSILDRGRNQPQHF
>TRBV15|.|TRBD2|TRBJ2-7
TGTGCCACCAGCAATGCGGGAGGATACGAGCAGTACTTC
CATSNAGGYEQYF
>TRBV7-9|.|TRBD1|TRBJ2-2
TGTGCCAGCAGCTTACCAGGACAGGGGAACACCGGGGAGCTGTTTTTT
CASSLPGQGNTGELFF
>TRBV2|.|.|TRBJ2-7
TGTGCCAGCGGGCAGGGGTACGAGCAGTACTTC
CASGQGYEQYF
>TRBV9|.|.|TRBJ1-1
TGTGCCAGCAGCGCCCAAACAGTTGGGTTGACTGAAGCTTTCTTT
CASSAQTVGLTEAFF
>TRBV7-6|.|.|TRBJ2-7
TGTGCCAGCAGCTTAACCCCTACGTGGGAGCAGTACTTC
CASSLTPTWEQYF
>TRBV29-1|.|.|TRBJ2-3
TGCAGCGTCGTTAGGGGCACAGATACGCAGTATTTT
CSVVRGTDTQYF
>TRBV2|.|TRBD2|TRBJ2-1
TGTGCCAGCAGACAGCGGGAGAGTTCCTACAATGAGCAGTTCTTC
CASRQRESSYNEQFF
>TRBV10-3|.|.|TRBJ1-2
TGTGCCATCACTAATCGGACGTATGGCTACACCTTC
CAITNRTYGYTF
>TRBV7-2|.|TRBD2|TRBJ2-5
TGTGCCAGCAGCTTAGAGCGGGAGACGCCCCAAGAGACCCAGTACTTC
CASSLERETPQETQYF
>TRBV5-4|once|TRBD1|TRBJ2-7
TGTGCCAGCCGGCGAGGGACAGGCTCCTACGAGCAGTACTTC
CASRRGTGSYEQYF
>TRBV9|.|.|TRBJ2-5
TGTGCCAGCAGCGGACCCCTTGGGGGCCCAGAGACCCAGTACTTC
CASSGPLGGPETQYF
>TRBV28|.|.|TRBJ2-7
TGTGCCAGCAGTTTAAGCCCGGGACTCGAGGAGTACTTC
CASSLSPGLEEYF
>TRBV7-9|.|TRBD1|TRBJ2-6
TGTGCCAGCAGCTCGACCCCGGGACAGGGGCTCTCTGGGGCCAACGTCCTGACTTTC
CASSSTPGQGLSGANVLTF
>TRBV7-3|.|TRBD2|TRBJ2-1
TGTGCCAGCAGCCTGTCGACTAGCGGGATTGGGCAGTTCTTC
CASSLSTSGIGQFF
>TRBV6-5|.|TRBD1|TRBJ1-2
TGTGCCAGCAGCTCCGGGACAGGAGCTTATGGCTACACCTTC
CASSSGTGAYGYTF
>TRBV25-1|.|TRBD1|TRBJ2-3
TGTGCCAGCAGTGACCCCGGACAGGACACAGATACGCAGTATTTT
CASSDPGQDTDTQYF
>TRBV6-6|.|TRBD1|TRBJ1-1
TGTGCCGGCGGACAGGAATGGAGCACTGAAGCTTTCTTT
CAGGQEWSTEAFF
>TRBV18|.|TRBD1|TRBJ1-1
TGTGCCAGCTCAATGCGACAGGGGCTCAACACTGAAGCTTTCTTT
CASSMRQGLNTEAFF
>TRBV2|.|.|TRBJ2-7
TGTGCCAGCAGGCCGGGAGTAGGGTACGAGCAGTACTTC
CASRPGVGYEQYF
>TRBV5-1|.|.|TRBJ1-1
TGCGCCAGCAGCTTGTATCCGGGATCGGCCACTGAAGCTTTCTTT
CASSLYPGSATEAFF
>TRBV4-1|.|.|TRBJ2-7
TGCGCCAGCAGCCAAGATTACCTCTCCTACGAGCAGTACTTC
CASSQDYLSYEQYF
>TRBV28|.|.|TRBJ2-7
TGTGCCAGCCAAAGACGTAGTTTACACGAGCAGTACTTC
CASQRRSLHEQYF
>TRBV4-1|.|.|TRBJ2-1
TGCGCCAGCAGCCAAGAAAGGGGGGTAGGCACTGAGCAGTTCTTC
CASSQERGVGTEQFF
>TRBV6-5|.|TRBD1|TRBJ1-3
TGTGCCAGCAGAGGGACAGATCGTCGGACCATATATTTT
CASRGTDRRTIYF
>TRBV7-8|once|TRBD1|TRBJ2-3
TGTGCCAGCAGCTCCTGGAGAGGGGGCGTCACAGATACGCAGTATTTT
CASSSWRGGVTDTQYF
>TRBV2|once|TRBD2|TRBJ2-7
TGTGCCAGCAATGGACTAGCGGGAGGGCCGGGGGAGCAGTACTTC
CASNGLAGGPGEQYF
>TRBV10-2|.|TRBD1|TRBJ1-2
TGCGCCAGCAGTGATCGGACAGGGTCTAACTATGGCTACACCTTC
CASSDRTGSNYGYTF
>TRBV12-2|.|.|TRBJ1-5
TGTGCAAGTCGCTTAGGGACAGGGGGCTTTGGAAATCAGCCCCAGCATTTT
CASRLGTGGFGNQPQHF
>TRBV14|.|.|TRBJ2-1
TGTGCCAGCAGCCAAGTTACGGGGGAAGGAGTGCAGTTCTTC
CASSQVTGEGVQFF
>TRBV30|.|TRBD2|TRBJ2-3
TGTGCCTGGACCTCGGGAGGGAGGGCCCGGAGCACAGATACGCAGTATTTT
CAWTSGGRARSTDTQYF
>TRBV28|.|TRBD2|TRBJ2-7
TGTGCCAGCTCAAGCGGGAGGGCCTACGAGCAGTACTTC
CASSSGRAYEQYF
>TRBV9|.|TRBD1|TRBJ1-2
TGTGCCAGCAGCGTAGGGACAGGGACGTTTCACTATGGCTACACCTTC
CASSVGTGTFHYGYTF
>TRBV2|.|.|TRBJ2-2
TGTGCCAGCCTGTGGCCTGGGGAGCTGTTTTTT
CASLWPGELFF
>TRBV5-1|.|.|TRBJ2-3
TGCGCCAGCAGCTCAAGGGACTTCACCACAGATACGCAGTATTTT
CASSSRDFTTDTQYF
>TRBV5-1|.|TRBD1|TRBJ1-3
TGCGCCAGCAGCGTGGGACAGTTGTTCTCTGGAAACACCATATATTTT
CASSVGQLFSGNTIYF
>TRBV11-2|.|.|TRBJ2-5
TGTGCCAGCAGCCAAAAGGTGGGAGAGACCCAGTACTTC
CASSQKVGETQYF
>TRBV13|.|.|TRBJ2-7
TGTGCCAGCAGCTTCCGTGAGAGCTCCTACGAGCAGTACTTC
CASSFRESSYEQYF
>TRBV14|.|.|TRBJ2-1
TGTGCCAGCAGCCCCCAGGGCGGGAACTCCTACAATGAGCAGTTCTTC
CASSPQGGNSYNEQFF
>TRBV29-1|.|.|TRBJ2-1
TGCAGCGTTAGGTCCCCTCATGAGCAGTTCTTC
CSVRSPHEQFF
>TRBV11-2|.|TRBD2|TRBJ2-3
TGTGCCAGCAGCCCGAGTGCCGGGACTAGCGGACTCACAGATACGCAGTATTTT
CASSPSAGTSGLTDTQYF
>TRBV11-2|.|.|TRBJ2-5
TGTGCCAGCAGCAGGGGTCGTGGTGAAGAGACCCAGTACTTC
CASSRGRGEETQYF
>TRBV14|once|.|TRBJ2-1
TGTGCCAGCAGCCAAGAGGGGACTCCGTACGATGAGCAGTTCTTC
CASSQEGTPYDEQFF
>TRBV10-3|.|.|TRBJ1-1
TGTGCCATCAGTGAGTCGAAGGTGGGCACTGAAGCTTTCTTT
CAISESKVGTEAFF
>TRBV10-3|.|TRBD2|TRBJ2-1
TGTGCCACCAGGGGACTAGCGGAAAAAACGTCACATGAGCAGTTCTTC
CATRGLAEKTSHEQFF
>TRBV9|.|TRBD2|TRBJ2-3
TGTGCCAGCAGCTCCCGGACTAGCGGGAGAGATACGCAGTATTTT
CASSSRTSGRDTQYF